The 5 T cell receptor beta chains below come from one sample, sequenced in a study of T cell changes during pregnancy in multiple sclerosis. TCRdb's copy holds only in-frame clones and misses some; the assay was immunoSEQ multiplex PCR. The sample holds roughly 50,000 clones, 85% to 95% seen once. Source: CD4+ T cells from peripheral blood mononuclear cells, taken in the third trimester of pregnancy. Source of these receptors: a female donor with multiple sclerosis, enrolled in a pregnancy study.

The chain joins TRBV29-1 to TRBJ2-1, with 10 bases identical to TRBD2. The CDR3 extends over 13 amino acids. Germline V gene lookup returns CDR1 SQVTM and CDR2 ANQGSEA. The CDR3 bases are TGCAGGGTGGCTAGCGGGAGTTACAATGAGCAGTTCTTC. The encoded protein is CRVASGSYNEQFF.

This sequence joins TRBV5-1 and TRBJ2-2; the match to TRBD1 covers 10 bases. CDR1 and CDR2 from the germline V gene are SGHRS and YFSETQ. J lost 6 bases, V lost 4 bases, and 9 bases had no gene match. The CDR3 length is 16 residues. CDR3 nucleotide sequence: TGCGCCAGCAGCCCTTTCGGGACAGGGGAAGCCGGGGAGCTGTTTTTT. Its protein is CASSPFGTGEAGELFF.

The chain uses TRBV6-5 and TRBJ2-3, with D possibly TRBD1 on 6 matching bases. The CDR3 length is 15 residues. In germline, CDR1 is MNHEY, CDR2 SVGAGI. Deletions cut 5 bases from V and 1 base from J, with 13 bases between. CDR3 residues: CASSNRVVGTDTQYF. The DNA of the CDR3 is TGTGCCAGCAGTAACAGGGTCGTAGGCACAGATACGCAGTATTTT.

The gene calls are TRBV5-1 and TRBJ2-2; 7 bases are a match to TRBD2. Germline V lookup: CDR1 SGHRS, CDR2 YFSETQ. This CDR3 is built from 16 residues. With V trimmed by 4 bases and J by 5 bases, 11 bases remained unmatched. CDR3 amino acids: CASSIASGIGTGELFF. The CDR3 nucleotides are TGCGCCAGCAGCATAGCTAGCGGAATAGGAACCGGGGAGCTGTTTTTT.

The rearrangement uses TRBV19 and TRBJ2-1; D is uncertain. V was cut by 4 bases and J by 7 bases, with 5 bases left in between. This CDR3 contains 11 residues. Per germline, CDR1 LNHDA and CDR2 SQIVND (reference sequence). CDR3 in amino acids: CASSTFNEQFF. The CDR3 DNA reads as TGTGCCAGTAGTACCTTTAATGAGCAGTTCTTC.